This is a list of T cell receptor beta chains from one sample in a study of OX40 agonist ivuxolimab in advanced cancers. Libraries were prepared by immunoSEQ multiplex PCR; TCRdb keeps only in-frame clonotypes and omits some of them. The sample has about 75,000 clones, about 85% seen once. The material was CD4+ or CD8+ T cells sorted from blood, obtained in a trial of the OX40 agonist ivuxolimab. These receptors all come from an adult with an advanced solid tumor such as melanoma, head and neck, liver or kidney cancer. Each CDR3 is given with its conserved first and last residue. D genes are given only for firm matches. A row's size may be missing; if present it is once, few, many or a size class.

TGTGCCAGCAGTCGGGACGGTAATCAGCCCCAGCATTTT	CASSRDGNQPQHF	NA	TRBJ1-5	NA	TRBV28
TGTGCCACCAGCAGAGATTTAATTAGGACAGGGGACGGCTACACCTTC	CATSRDLIRTGDGYTF	TRBD1	TRBJ1-2	NA	TRBV15
TGTGCCAACTGCAGGGCAGGTATAACCTACGAGCAGTACTTC	CANCRAGITYEQYF	NA	TRBJ2-7	NA	TRBV14
TGTGCCAGCAGCTCAGGAGTGGGCAGGGGGGCCTCCTACGAGCAGTACTTC	CASSSGVGRGASYEQYF	NA	TRBJ2-7	NA	TRBV7-3
TGTGCCAGCAGCCCCCTGCGGGGGGGGCAAGAGACCCAGTACTTC	CASSPLRGGQETQYF	TRBD2	TRBJ2-5	NA	TRBV5-5
TGTGCCTGGAGTGTATCCCTCGGAGGGACCCAGTACTTC	CAWSVSLGGTQYF	NA	TRBJ2-5	NA	TRBV30
TGTGCCAGCAGCCCCCAACAGGGAAACAATGAAAAACTGTTTTTT	CASSPQQGNNEKLFF	NA	TRBJ1-4	NA	TRBV7-2
TGTGCCAGCAGCCAAGATCTAGCGGGGGGGTATGAGCAGTTCTTC	CASSQDLAGGYEQFF	TRBD2	TRBJ2-1	NA	TRBV4-2
TGTGCCAGCAGTTTTGGACTAGCGGGAGTTACCGGGGAGCTGTTTTTT	CASSFGLAGVTGELFF	TRBD2	TRBJ2-2	NA	TRBV6-5
TGTGCCAGCAGTTTGGGACTAGCCGGGACCCAGTACTTC	CASSLGLAGTQYF	TRBD2	TRBJ2-5	once	TRBV28
TGTGCCAGCAGCCCAAGACAGGGGAGGTACACTGAAGCTTTCTTT	CASSPRQGRYTEAFF	TRBD1	TRBJ1-1	NA	TRBV14
TGTGCCAGTAGTACTGGCGACAGGGGGCGTAGCGGGGAGCTGTTTTTT	CASSTGDRGRSGELFF	TRBD1	TRBJ2-2	once	TRBV19
TGTGCCAGCAGTGGACAGGGGAACACTGAAGCTTTCTTT	CASSGQGNTEAFF	TRBD1	TRBJ1-1	NA	TRBV2
TGTGCCAGCAGCTACCCACCCGGGACTAGTCACTACGAGCAGTACTTC	CASSYPPGTSHYEQYF	TRBD2	TRBJ2-7	NA	TRBV5-4
TGCAGCGTGGGGACACAGAATGAAAAACTGTTTTTT	CSVGTQNEKLFF	NA	TRBJ1-4	once	TRBV29-1
TGTGCCATCAGTCAGGGTAAAAACACTGAAGCTTTCTTT	CAISQGKNTEAFF	NA	TRBJ1-1	NA	TRBV10-3
TGTGCCAGCAGAGAACCGGGACAGGGCCGTACGAGCACAGATACGCAGTATTTT	CASREPGQGRTSTDTQYF	TRBD1	TRBJ2-3	NA	TRBV7-9
TGTGCCAGTAAAGAGGGAGCCGAGCAGTACTTC	CASKEGAEQYF	NA	TRBJ2-7	NA	TRBV19
TGTGCCAGCAGTAGGGGTCAGCCCCAGCATTTT	CASSRGQPQHF	NA	TRBJ1-5	NA	TRBV28
TGTGCCAGCAGTTACTTCCGGCAACACTACGAGCAGTACTTC	CASSYFRQHYEQYF	NA	TRBJ2-7	NA	TRBV6-5
TGTGCCAGCAAGATCGAGGGGGTCTCCTACGAGCAGTACTTC	CASKIEGVSYEQYF	NA	TRBJ2-7	NA	TRBV2
TGTGCCAGCTTCTACAGGGCCACTGAAGCTTTCTTT	CASFYRATEAFF	NA	TRBJ1-1	few	TRBV2
TGTGCCAGCTCACCACCTCCCAGGACCTACGAGCAGTACTTC	CASSPPPRTYEQYF	NA	TRBJ2-7	NA	TRBV18
TGCGCCAGCAGTTACCGACAGGGATCAAACACCGGGGAGCTGTTTTTT	CASSYRQGSNTGELFF	TRBD1	TRBJ2-2	NA	TRBV4-1
TGTGCCAGCAGCCCCGACGCAGGCGGGATCTACGAGCAGTACTTC	CASSPDAGGIYEQYF	NA	TRBJ2-7	NA	TRBV9